These 17 T cell receptor beta chains originate from one sample sequenced in a study of T-cell reconstitution after alpha-beta-depleted transplantation in children. Unique molecular identifiers were incorporated into the prepared TCRbeta library. From the PCR reads, TCRdb called clonotypes with MiXCR, one entry per CDR3 protein. The top ten clones hold around 4.5% of a sample with 300,000 to 400,000 distinct CDR3 sequences, 13% of them seen once. Source: PBMCs, taken from the stem cell graft. Every receptor here comes from a human donor who donated a stem cell graft to a child with Fanconi anemia.

This clonotype was counted ten times or more. The V call is TRBV7-9, the J call TRBJ2-3; no reliable D call. The CDR3 runs to 14 residues. Germline lookup yields CDR1 SEHNR and CDR2 FQNEAQ (reference sequence). V was clipped by 0 bases and J by 2 bases, with 6 bases between them. The CDR3 region has the DNA TGTGCCAGCAGCTTAGCGCACCCCACAGATACGCAGTATTTT. Translated, it gives CASSLAHPTDTQYF.

The sample holds many counts of this clonotype. The rearrangement joins TRBV12-3 or TRBV12-4 to TRBJ1-1, with 7 nucleotides matching TRBD1. The CDR3 is 13 residues long. Trimming cost V 4 bases and J 11 bases; bases outside gene matches: 10. This chain's CDR3 is CASSSRQGGNAFF. CDR3 DNA: TGTGCCAGCAGTTCACGACAGGGTGGGAATGCTTTCTTT.

The chain carries TRBV5-1 and TRBJ2-3; D may be TRBD2 (5 bases). Germline loops: CDR1 SGHRS, CDR2 YFSETQ. The CDR3 length is 14 residues. Deletions cut 3 bases from V and 6 bases from J, with 14 bases between. CDR3 amino acids: CASSSLTRADTQYF. The CDR3 DNA is TGCGCCAGCAGCTCATTAACGCGGGCGGATACGCAGTATTTT.

The table lists this clonotype with a few counts. This chain connects TRBV6-2 or TRBV6-3 to TRBJ1-1; D remains ambiguous. Germline CDR1 MNHEY, CDR2 SVGEGT. V was cut by 3 bases and J by 1 base, with 6 bases left in between. CDR3 length equals 13 residues. The CDR3 spells CASSYIANTEAFF. The CDR3 coding sequence is TGTGCCAGCAGTTATATAGCGAACACTGAAGCTTTCTTT.

There are a few counts of this clonotype. The chain links TRBV12-3 or TRBV12-4 to TRBJ1-5; the D gene is possibly TRBD1 (5 bases). V was clipped by 3 bases and J by 6 bases, with 15 bases between them. The CDR3 runs to 15 residues. Written as DNA, the CDR3 is TGTGCCAGCAGTTTGGGTGTGACAGCAACTCAGCCCCAGCATTTT. Residues: CASSLGVTATQPQHF.

This clonotype occurred a few times. The gene calls are TRBV29-1 and TRBJ1-1; 7 positions match TRBD1. This CDR3 region has 14 residues. Losses at the gene ends were 4 bases for V and 8 bases for J; bases not matched to a gene: 13. From germline, CDR1 is SQVTM and CDR2 ANQGSEA. The CDR3 loop reads CSVAFNRGPTEAFF. The CDR3 DNA follows: TGCAGCGTTGCATTTAACAGGGGCCCTACGGAAGCTTTCTTT.

Written as DNA, the CDR3 is TGTGCCAGCAGCCAAGGGTCCGTAAAACTGTTTTTT. It yields the protein CASSQGSVKLFF. This chain joins TRBV3-1 and TRBJ1-4; D call uncertain. Germline CDR1 reads LGHDT; CDR2 reads YNNKEL (reference sequence). V was pared by 1 base and J by 10 bases, with 7 bases between. The CDR3 contains 12 residues.

The J gene is TRBJ2-3, the V gene TRBV12-3 or TRBV12-4; TRBD1 matches 7 bases. The ends lost 6 bases at V and 4 bases at J; junction bases unmatched: 10. The CDR3 has 15 amino acids. The CDR3 DNA reads TGTGCCAGCAGACGACAGGGCCCTGGGGCAGATACGCAGTATTTT. The encoded protein is CASRRQGPGADTQYF.

Concerning this clonotype itself: A read error may be the cause here, since a much bigger clone is one base away. This chain joins TRBV4-2 and TRBJ2-5; possibly TRBD1 for D (6 bases). This CDR3 has 13 residues. Germline V gives CDR1 LGHNA, CDR2 YNFKEQ. Trimming took 4 bases from V and 3 from J, leaving 9 bases between them. CDR3: CASSPHREETQYF. Written as DNA, the CDR3 is TGTGCCAGCAGCCCCCACAGGGAAGAGACCCAGTACTTC.

The chain joins TRBV21-1 to TRBJ2-7. TRBV21-1 is shown as a pseudogene. The CDR3 consists of 14 residues. The CDR3 is CASSKAGDLLGQYF. In DNA, the CDR3 is TGTGCCAGCAGCAAGGCGGGGGATCTTTTGGGGCAGTACTTC.

The chain recombines TRBV12-3 or TRBV12-4 with TRBJ1-1; D gene ambiguous. CDR3 size: 14 residues. Trimming removed 6 bases from V and 0 bases from J, with 11 bases in between. CDR3 amino acids: CASSLTHMNTEAFF. In nucleotides, the CDR3 is TGTGCCAGCAGCTTAACACATATGAACACTGAAGCTTTCTTT.

The rearrangement uses TRBV29-1 and TRBJ2-1; 10 positions match TRBD2. V lost 2 bases, J lost 2 bases, and 3 bases stayed unmatched. CDR1 and CDR2 from the germline V gene are SQVTM and ANQGSEA. This CDR3 is built from 15 residues. In DNA form, the CDR3 reads TGCAGCGTTGAAAAGCTAGCGGGGGCCTACAATGAGCAGTTCTTC. This encodes CSVEKLAGAYNEQFF.

The CDR3 loop reads CASGTARVSGANVLTF. Written as DNA, the CDR3 is TGTGCCAGCGGGACAGCGAGGGTCTCTGGGGCCAACGTCCTGACTTTC. The rearrangement uses TRBV6-2 or TRBV6-3 and TRBJ2-6, with TRBD1 matching 7 bases. V gave up 8 bases and J gave up 0 bases; unmatched junction bases: 7. Germline CDR1 and CDR2: MNHEY and SVGEGT. CDR3 length: 16 residues.

The chain carries TRBV5-6 and TRBJ2-5; D possibly corresponds to TRBD1 (5 bases). The germline V gene encodes CDR1 SGHDT and CDR2 YYEEEE. The CDR3 is 14 residues long. Between the trimmed V and J ends, which lost 1 base and 4 bases, there was a span of 11 bases. CDR3 loop: CASSLFGQGETQYF. CDR3 nucleotide sequence: TGTGCCAGCAGCTTGTTCGGGCAGGGAGAGACCCAGTACTTC.

This clonotype was observed a few times. This rearrangement joins TRBV4-3 to TRBJ2-2; 7 nucleotides match TRBD2. Looked up from germline, CDR1 is LGHNA and CDR2 is YSLEER. The CDR3 length is 16 residues. Trimming took 4 bases from V and 8 from J; bases not matched to a gene: 13. CDR3 sequence (DNA): TGCGCCAGCAGCCCCCGTGGCGGGGGAATAATTGGGGAGCTGTTTTTT. Translated, it gives CASSPRGGGIIGELFF.

This chain joins TRBV20-1 and TRBJ2-7; 15 positions match TRBD2. V dropped 5 bases and J dropped 5; count of bases not matched to a gene: 7. The CDR3 spans 15 residues. Germline V lookup: CDR1 DFQATT, CDR2 SNEGSKA (reference sequence). The CDR3 reads CSAGTSGGITDEQYF. CDR3 in DNA: TGCAGTGCTGGGACTAGCGGGGGGATCACGGACGAGCAGTACTTC.

This clonotype was counted between two and nine times. The V call is TRBV9, the J call TRBJ2-2, with TRBD1 matching 10 bases. Germline assignment: CDR1 SGDLS and CDR2 YYNGEE. The junction had 7 bases not matched to a gene; V was cut back by 8 bases and J by 6 bases. The CDR3 is 14 residues long. The CDR3 reads CASSRDRGAGELFF. CDR3 nucleotides: TGTGCCAGTAGCCGGGACAGGGGCGCCGGGGAGCTGTTTTTT.